These T cell receptor beta chains were read from a single sample in a study of blood T cell repertoires in COVID-19. Libraries were prepared by immunoSEQ multiplex PCR; TCRdb keeps only in-frame clonotypes and omits some of them. Among about 190,000 clones, 65% to 85% were seen once, and the ten largest hold 5.2%. The sample consisted of peripheral blood. The receptor set was obtained from a woman aged 25 to 45 with acute or convalescent COVID-19. Each CDR3 is given with its conserved first and last residue. D genes are given only for firm matches. Size is stated for part of the rows, as once, few or many counts, or as a class when the clone is expanded.

V: TRBV19
size: -
J: TRBJ1-1
D: -
CDR3: CASSWAVNTEAFF
DNA: TGTGCCAGTAGTTGGGCAGTGAACACTGAAGCTTTCTTT

V: TRBV6-2/TRBV6-3
size: -
J: TRBJ2-3
D: -
CDR3: CASSYSSLGEYF
DNA: TGTGCCAGCAGTTACTCGAGTCTCGGGGAGTATTTT

V: TRBV29-1
size: -
J: TRBJ1-3
D: -
CDR3: CSVETGSGNTIYF
DNA: TGCAGCGTTGAAACAGGGAGTGGAAACACCATATATTTT

V: TRBV11-2
size: -
J: TRBJ2-1
D: TRBD2
CDR3: CASSKGTSAYNEQFF
DNA: TGTGCCAGCAGCAAGGGAACTAGCGCTTACAATGAGCAGTTCTTC

V: TRBV5-1
size: -
J: TRBJ1-4
D: -
CDR3: CASSSDGTTNEKLFF
DNA: TGCGCCAGCAGCTCCGACGGGACAACTAATGAAAAACTGTTTTTT

V: TRBV5-4
size: -
J: TRBJ2-5
D: -
CDR3: CASSAEGPVETQYF
DNA: TGTGCCAGCAGCGCCGAGGGCCCGGTGGAGACCCAGTACTTC

V: TRBV14
size: -
J: TRBJ2-1
D: TRBD1
CDR3: CASSPWTGTYNEQFF
DNA: TGTGCCAGCAGCCCTTGGACAGGGACCTACAATGAGCAGTTCTTC

V: TRBV4-2
size: -
J: TRBJ1-3
D: TRBD1
CDR3: CASSQADRAPGAVDF
DNA: TGTGCCAGCAGCCAAGCCGACAGGGCCCCGGGAGCAGTGGATTTT

V: TRBV7-9
size: -
J: TRBJ1-2
D: TRBD1
CDR3: CASSTGTGWNYGYTF
DNA: TGTGCCAGCAGCACGGGGACAGGGTGGAACTATGGCTACACCTTC

V: TRBV11-2
size: -
J: TRBJ2-7
D: -
CDR3: CASRPLDTIYEQYF
DNA: TGTGCCAGCAGACCCCTGGACACGATCTACGAGCAGTACTTC

V: TRBV7-5
size: -
J: TRBJ1-6
D: -
CDR3: CARRVFQAGIDSPLHF
DNA: TGTGCCAGAAGGGTATTTCAAGCGGGGATCGATTCACCCCTCCACTTT

V: TRBV6-5
size: -
J: TRBJ1-2
D: TRBD1
CDR3: CASRDETGMDYGYTF
DNA: TGTGCCAGCAGAGACGAGACAGGGATGGACTATGGCTACACCTTC

V: TRBV7-9
size: -
J: TRBJ1-6
D: -
CDR3: CASTSGQPRNSPLHF
DNA: TGTGCCAGCACCAGTGGACAGCCTCGAAATTCACCCCTCCACTTT

V: TRBV7-3
size: -
J: TRBJ1-3
D: -
CDR3: CASSPGLTGNTIYF
DNA: TGTGCCAGCAGCCCCGGACTTACTGGAAACACCATATATTTT

V: TRBV28
size: -
J: TRBJ1-5
D: -
CDR3: CASSLRGTGQPQHF
DNA: TGTGCCAGCAGTCTTAGGGGGACGGGTCAGCCCCAGCATTTT

V: TRBV9
size: -
J: TRBJ2-2
D: TRBD1
CDR3: CAIQGAGTGELFF
DNA: TGTGCCATACAGGGGGCTGGCACCGGGGAGCTGTTTTTT

V: TRBV6-2/TRBV6-3
size: -
J: TRBJ2-2
D: TRBD2
CDR3: CASSRLAGDGELFF
DNA: TGTGCCAGCAGCCGACTAGCGGGAGACGGGGAGCTGTTTTTT

V: TRBV5-6
size: -
J: TRBJ2-7
D: -
CDR3: CASSSDFYEQYF
DNA: TGTGCCAGCAGCTCAGACTTCTACGAGCAGTACTTC

V: TRBV4-3
size: -
J: TRBJ1-2
D: TRBD1
CDR3: CASSQDLYPGQGVPNYGYTF
DNA: TGCGCCAGCAGCCAAGATTTGTACCCGGGACAGGGGGTCCCTAACTATGGCTACACCTTC

V: TRBV3-1/TRBV3-2
size: -
J: TRBJ2-3
D: -
CDR3: CASSYRGGSDTQYF
DNA: TGTGCCAGCAGCTATCGAGGGGGATCAGATACGCAGTATTTT

V: TRBV5-5
size: -
J: TRBJ2-1
D: -
CDR3: CASSLGGVSEQFF
DNA: TGTGCCAGCAGCTTGGGAGGCGTGAGTGAGCAGTTCTTC

V: TRBV27
size: -
J: TRBJ2-2
D: -
CDR3: CASSLLSGIGELFF
DNA: TGTGCCAGCAGTTTATTGTCCGGGATCGGGGAGCTGTTTTTT

V: TRBV6-5
size: -
J: TRBJ1-2
D: TRBD1
CDR3: CASSSQGRNYGYTF
DNA: TGTGCCAGCAGCTCACAGGGGAGGAACTATGGCTACACCTTC

V: TRBV5-8
size: -
J: TRBJ2-7
D: -
CDR3: CASSFGGVNYEQYF
DNA: TGTGCCAGCAGCTTCGGAGGGGTTAACTACGAGCAGTACTTC

V: TRBV5-1
size: -
J: TRBJ2-3
D: TRBD2
CDR3: CASSLDTSGPADTQYF
DNA: TGCGCCAGCAGCTTGGACACTAGCGGACCGGCGGATACGCAGTATTTT

V: TRBV28
size: -
J: TRBJ1-5
D: TRBD1
CDR3: CASSLTGAQPQHF
DNA: TGTGCCAGCAGCTTGACAGGGGCCCAGCCCCAGCATTTT

V: TRBV27
size: -
J: TRBJ2-2
D: -
CDR3: CASRVHARSDTGELFF
DNA: TGTGCCAGCAGGGTCCACGCTCGGTCTGACACCGGGGAGCTGTTTTTT

V: TRBV6-5
size: -
J: TRBJ1-1
D: -
CDR3: CASSPDSTEAFF
DNA: TGTGCCAGCAGTCCGGACAGCACTGAAGCTTTCTTT

V: TRBV10-1
size: -
J: TRBJ2-7
D: -
CDR3: CASSKIQVPSVEQYF
DNA: TGCGCCAGCAGTAAAATACAAGTCCCCTCCGTAGAGCAGTACTTC

V: TRBV9
size: -
J: TRBJ2-7
D: -
CDR3: CASSVGGDPYEQYF
DNA: TGTGCCAGCAGCGTAGGGGGGGATCCCTACGAGCAGTACTTC

V: TRBV7-8
size: -
J: TRBJ1-1
D: -
CDR3: CASSLSGENTEAFF
DNA: TGTGCCAGCAGCTTATCGGGAGAGAACACTGAAGCTTTCTTT

V: TRBV28
size: once
J: TRBJ2-7
D: TRBD2
CDR3: CASQREWEQYF
DNA: TGTGCCAGCCAGCGGGAGTGGGAGCAGTACTTC

V: TRBV7-2
size: few
J: TRBJ1-5
D: -
CDR3: CASSLVSGNQPQHF
DNA: TGTGCCAGCAGCTTAGTCTCCGGCAATCAGCCCCAGCATTTT

V: TRBV4-1
size: -
J: TRBJ1-2
D: TRBD1
CDR3: CASSPSLKGGFTGYGYTF
DNA: TGCGCCAGCAGTCCCTCGTTAAAAGGGGGCTTTACGGGCTATGGCTACACCTTC

V: TRBV15
size: -
J: TRBJ2-1
D: -
CDR3: CATSLYGRGNEQFF
DNA: TGTGCCACCAGTCTGTACGGGAGAGGCAATGAGCAGTTCTTC

V: TRBV5-1
size: -
J: TRBJ1-4
D: -
CDR3: CASSLGGFSEKLFF
DNA: TGCGCCAGCAGCTTGGGAGGATTCAGTGAAAAACTGTTTTTT

V: TRBV6-5
size: -
J: TRBJ2-2
D: TRBD1
CDR3: CASRNDRVYTGELFF
DNA: TGTGCCAGCAGAAACGACAGGGTCTACACCGGGGAGCTGTTTTTT

V: TRBV25-1
size: -
J: TRBJ1-6
D: -
CDR3: CASSDGGTPLHF
DNA: TGTGCCAGCAGTGACGGGGGGACACCCCTCCACTTT

V: TRBV19
size: -
J: TRBJ2-1
D: TRBD2
CDR3: CASIRAAGGLHNEQFF
DNA: TGTGCCAGTATTAGGGCCGCGGGGGGTCTCCACAATGAGCAGTTCTTC

V: TRBV19
size: -
J: TRBJ1-1
D: TRBD1
CDR3: CASSIADRDVAFF
DNA: TGTGCCAGTAGTATCGCGGACAGGGATGTAGCTTTCTTT

V: TRBV7-9
size: -
J: TRBJ2-3
D: TRBD1
CDR3: CASSLGTGSTDTQYF
DNA: TGTGCCAGCAGCCTAGGGACAGGGAGCACAGATACGCAGTATTTT

V: TRBV7-5
size: once
J: TRBJ1-5
D: -
CDR3: CVRSLRDRRRDSNQPQHF
DNA: TGTGTCAGAAGCTTAAGGGACAGACGAAGGGATAGCAATCAGCCCCAGCATTTT

V: TRBV27
size: -
J: TRBJ2-1
D: TRBD2
CDR3: CASSFDQLAGYYNEQFF
DNA: TGTGCCAGCAGTTTTGATCAACTAGCGGGGTATTACAATGAGCAGTTCTTC

V: TRBV2
size: few
J: TRBJ1-5
D: -
CDR3: CAIQDPTSNQPQHF
DNA: TGTGCCATTCAGGATCCTACTAGCAATCAGCCCCAGCATTTT

V: TRBV7-3
size: -
J: TRBJ2-1
D: TRBD2
CDR3: CASSLGGGHFNEQFF
DNA: TGTGCCAGCAGCTTAGGCGGGGGGCACTTCAATGAGCAGTTCTTC

V: TRBV27
size: -
J: TRBJ1-6
D: TRBD1
CDR3: CASRGTGNSPLHF
DNA: TGTGCCAGCAGGGGGACAGGGAATTCACCCCTCCACTTT

V: TRBV7-2
size: few
J: TRBJ2-1
D: TRBD1
CDR3: CASSLGGGTGDEQFF
DNA: TGTGCCAGCAGCTTAGGAGGCGGGACAGGAGATGAGCAGTTCTTC

V: TRBV7-2
size: -
J: TRBJ2-7
D: TRBD1
CDR3: CASSLHYRGYEQYF
DNA: TGTGCCAGCAGCTTACACTACAGGGGATACGAGCAGTACTTC

V: TRBV27
size: -
J: TRBJ2-7
D: TRBD2
CDR3: CASSFSGKSPHEQYF
DNA: TGTGCCAGCAGTTTTAGCGGGAAATCCCCCCACGAGCAGTACTTC

V: TRBV7-2
size: -
J: TRBJ2-3
D: -
CDR3: CASSLTGSPDTQYF
DNA: TGTGCCAGCAGCTTAACCGGGTCGCCAGATACGCAGTATTTT

V: TRBV28
size: -
J: TRBJ1-2
D: TRBD1
CDR3: CAVRGQGARADYGYTF
DNA: TGTGCCGTCCGGGGACAGGGGGCGCGGGCAGACTATGGCTACACCTTC

V: TRBV3-1/TRBV3-2
size: -
J: TRBJ1-6
D: TRBD1
CDR3: CASSQTWDRAGDSPLHF
DNA: TGTGCCAGCAGCCAAACCTGGGACAGGGCCGGTGATTCACCCCTCCACTTT